The clone carrying this TCR beta chain came up many times. Its antigen is still unknown. The sample comes from a study of regulatory T cells in long-lasting Graves disease. In the study overall: The criterion for persistent Graves' disease was over 5 years of antithyroid drugs with positive TSH receptor antibodies. Findings and caveats of the study: Repertoires from persistent disease leaned toward TRBV28, TRBJ1-2 and TRBJ2-5.

Combining iRepertoire HTBI primers with Arm-PCR of CDR3 regions, the authors built TCR beta libraries. Each CDR3 protein is one row after TCRdb ran MiXCR on the multiplex PCR reads. Of approximately 400,000 distinct CDR3 sequences listed, 20% to 25% are singletons. Time point specified: persistent/refractory GD, antithyroid drugs over 5 years with positive TRAb. Generation of the TCR library employed RNA extracted from PBMCs. In each case, Graves' disease was diagnosed per American Thyroid Association guidelines. A volume of roughly 9.9 milliliters of peripheral blood was collected in EDTA tubes. Germline lookup yields CDR1 SNHLY and CDR2 FYNNEI. Trimming stripped 6 bases from V and 5 bases from J, with 11 bases between. The CDR3 loop spans 13 amino acids.

The sequences come from peripheral blood mononuclear cells (PBMCs), collected when the disease was refractory, from a patient treated with antithyroid drugs. The sequence was collected from a female donor with Graves disease. V is TRBV2 and J is TRBJ2-1; possibly TRBD2 for D (5 bases). CDR3 coding DNA: TGTGCCAGCAGCCCGATCGGGGACAATGAGCAGTTCTTC. Residues: CASSPIGDNEQFF.